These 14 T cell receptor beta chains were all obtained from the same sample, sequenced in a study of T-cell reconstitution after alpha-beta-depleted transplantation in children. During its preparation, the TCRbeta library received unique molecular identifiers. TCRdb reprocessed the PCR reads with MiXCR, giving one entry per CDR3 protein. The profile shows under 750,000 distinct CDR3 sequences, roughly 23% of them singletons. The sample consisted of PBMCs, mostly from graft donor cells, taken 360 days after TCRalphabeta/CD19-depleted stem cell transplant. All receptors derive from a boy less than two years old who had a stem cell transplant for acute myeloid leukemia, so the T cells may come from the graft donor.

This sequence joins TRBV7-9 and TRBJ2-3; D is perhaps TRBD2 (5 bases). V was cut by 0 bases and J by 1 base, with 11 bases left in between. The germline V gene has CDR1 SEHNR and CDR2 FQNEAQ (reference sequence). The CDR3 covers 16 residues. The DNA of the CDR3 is TGTGCCAGCAGCTTAGCGCTCGGAGGCGGCACAGATACGCAGTATTTT. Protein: CASSLALGGGTDTQYF. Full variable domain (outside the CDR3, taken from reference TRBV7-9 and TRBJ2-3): DTGVSQNPRHKITKRGQNVTFRCDPISEHNRLYWYRQTLGQGPEFLTYFQNEAQLEKSRLLSDRFSAERPKGSFSTLEIQRTEQGDSAMYLCASSLALGGGTDTQYFGPGTRLTVL.

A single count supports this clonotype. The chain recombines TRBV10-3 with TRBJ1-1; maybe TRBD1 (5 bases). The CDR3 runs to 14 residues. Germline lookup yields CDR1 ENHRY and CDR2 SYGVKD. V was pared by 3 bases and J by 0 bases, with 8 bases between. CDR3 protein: CAISDPGMNTEAFF. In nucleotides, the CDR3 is TGTGCCATCAGTGACCCAGGGATGAACACTGAAGCTTTCTTT.

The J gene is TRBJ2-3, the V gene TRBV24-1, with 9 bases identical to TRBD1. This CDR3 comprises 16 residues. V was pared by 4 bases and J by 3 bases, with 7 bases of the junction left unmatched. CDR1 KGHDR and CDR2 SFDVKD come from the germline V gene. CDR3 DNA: TGTGCCACCAGTGACTCGGACAGGGGTCGGACAGATACGCAGTATTTT. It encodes CATSDSDRGRTDTQYF.

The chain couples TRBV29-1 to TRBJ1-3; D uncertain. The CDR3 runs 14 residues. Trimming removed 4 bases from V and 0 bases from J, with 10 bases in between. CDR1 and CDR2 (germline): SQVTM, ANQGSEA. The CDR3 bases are TGCAGCGTTGGTGTGGCGAGCTCTGGAAACACCATATATTTT. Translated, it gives CSVGVASSGNTIYF.

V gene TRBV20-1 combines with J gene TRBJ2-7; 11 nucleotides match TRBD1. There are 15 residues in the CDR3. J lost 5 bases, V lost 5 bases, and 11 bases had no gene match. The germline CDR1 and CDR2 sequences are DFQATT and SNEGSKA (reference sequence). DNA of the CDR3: TGCAGTGCTTCCTCCTCCGGGACAGGGGGAGACGAGCAGTACTTC. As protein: CSASSSGTGGDEQYF.

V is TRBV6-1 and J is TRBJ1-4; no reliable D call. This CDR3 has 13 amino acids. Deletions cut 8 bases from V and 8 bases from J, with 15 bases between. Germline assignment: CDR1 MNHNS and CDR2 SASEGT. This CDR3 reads CASSGQALEKLFF. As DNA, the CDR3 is TGTGCCAGCTCTGGGCAGGCGTTAGAAAAACTGTTTTTT.

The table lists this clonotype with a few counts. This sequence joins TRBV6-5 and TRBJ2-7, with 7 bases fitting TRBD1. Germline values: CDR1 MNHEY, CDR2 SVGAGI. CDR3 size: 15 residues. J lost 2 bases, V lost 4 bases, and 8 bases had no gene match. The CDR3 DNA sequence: TGTGCCAGCAGTTCTCGACAGGGAAGGACCTACGAGCAGTACGTC. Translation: CASSSRQGRTYEQYV.

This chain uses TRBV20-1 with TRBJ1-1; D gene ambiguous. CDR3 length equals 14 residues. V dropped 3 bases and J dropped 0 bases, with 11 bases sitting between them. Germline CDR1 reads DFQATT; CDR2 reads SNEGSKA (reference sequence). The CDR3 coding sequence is TGCAGTGCTAGTGGCAGTTCTCTGAACACTGAAGCTTTCTTT. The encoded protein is CSASGSSLNTEAFF.

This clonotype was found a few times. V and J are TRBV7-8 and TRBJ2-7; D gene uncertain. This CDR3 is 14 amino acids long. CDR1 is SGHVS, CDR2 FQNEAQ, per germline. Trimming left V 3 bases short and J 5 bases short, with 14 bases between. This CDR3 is CASSLRIGGDEQYF. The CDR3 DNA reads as TGTGCCAGCAGCTTGAGGATAGGTGGGGACGAGCAGTACTTC.

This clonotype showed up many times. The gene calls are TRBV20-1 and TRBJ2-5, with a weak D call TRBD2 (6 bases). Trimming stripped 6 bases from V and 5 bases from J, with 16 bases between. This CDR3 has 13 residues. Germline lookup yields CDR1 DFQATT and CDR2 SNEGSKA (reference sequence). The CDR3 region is CSADYRSGETQYF. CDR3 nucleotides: TGCAGTGCGGACTATAGGTCTGGGGAGACCCAGTACTTC.

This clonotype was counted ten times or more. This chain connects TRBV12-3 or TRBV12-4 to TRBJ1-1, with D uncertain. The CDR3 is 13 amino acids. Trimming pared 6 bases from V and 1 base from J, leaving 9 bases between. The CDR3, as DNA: TGTGCCAGCAGCCTCCGACCGAACACTGAAGCTTTCTTT. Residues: CASSLRPNTEAFF.

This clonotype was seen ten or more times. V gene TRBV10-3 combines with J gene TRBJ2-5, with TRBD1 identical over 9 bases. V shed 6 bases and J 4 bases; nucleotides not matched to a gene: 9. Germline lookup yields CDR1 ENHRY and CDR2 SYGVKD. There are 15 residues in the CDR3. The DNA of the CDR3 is TGTGCCATCAGCTCGACAGGGGGGAAGGGAGAGACCCAGTACTTC. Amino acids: CAISSTGGKGETQYF.

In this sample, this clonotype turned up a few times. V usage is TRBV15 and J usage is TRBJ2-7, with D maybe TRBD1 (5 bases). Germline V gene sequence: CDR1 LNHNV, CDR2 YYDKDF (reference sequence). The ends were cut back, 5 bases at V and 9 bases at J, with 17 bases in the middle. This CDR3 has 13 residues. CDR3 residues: CATSYSLGLWQYV. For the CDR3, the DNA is TGTGCCACCAGCTACTCTCTGGGGCTTTGGCAGTACGTC.

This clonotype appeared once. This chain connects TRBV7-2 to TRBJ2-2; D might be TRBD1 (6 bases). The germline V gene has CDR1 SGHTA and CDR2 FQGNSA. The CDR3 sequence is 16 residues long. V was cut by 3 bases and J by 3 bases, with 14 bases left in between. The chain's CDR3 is CASSLSGVVDTGELFF. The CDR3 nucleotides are TGTGCCAGCAGCTTGTCAGGGGTGGTAGACACCGGGGAGCTGTTTTTT.